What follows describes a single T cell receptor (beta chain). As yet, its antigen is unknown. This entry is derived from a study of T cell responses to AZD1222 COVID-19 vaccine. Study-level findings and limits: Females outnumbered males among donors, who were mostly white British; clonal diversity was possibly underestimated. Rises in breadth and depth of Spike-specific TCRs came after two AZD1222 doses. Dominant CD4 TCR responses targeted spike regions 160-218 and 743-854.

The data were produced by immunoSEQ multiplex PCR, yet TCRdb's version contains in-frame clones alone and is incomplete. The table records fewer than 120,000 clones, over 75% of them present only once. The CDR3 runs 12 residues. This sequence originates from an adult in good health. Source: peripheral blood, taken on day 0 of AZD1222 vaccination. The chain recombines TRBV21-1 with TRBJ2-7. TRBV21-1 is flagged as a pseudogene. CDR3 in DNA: TGTGCCAGCAGTACACGGTTCTACGAGCAGTACTTC. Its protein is CASSTRFYEQYF.